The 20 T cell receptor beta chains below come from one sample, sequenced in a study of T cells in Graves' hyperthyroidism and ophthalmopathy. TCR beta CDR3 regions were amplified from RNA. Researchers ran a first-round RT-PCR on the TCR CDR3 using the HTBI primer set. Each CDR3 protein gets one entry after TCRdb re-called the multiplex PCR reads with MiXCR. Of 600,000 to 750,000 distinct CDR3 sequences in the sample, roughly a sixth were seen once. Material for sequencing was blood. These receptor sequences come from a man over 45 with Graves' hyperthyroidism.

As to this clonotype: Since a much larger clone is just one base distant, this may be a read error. The CDR3, as DNA: TGTGCCATCAGTGAAAGTAGTTCGGAGTCGGGGGGCCAGACCTACGAGCGGTACTTC. This translates into CAISESSSESGGQTYERYF. The chain carries TRBV10-3 and TRBJ2-7; D possibly corresponds to TRBD2 (7 bases). The CDR3 runs 19 residues. The germline V gene encodes CDR1 ENHRY and CDR2 SYGVKD.

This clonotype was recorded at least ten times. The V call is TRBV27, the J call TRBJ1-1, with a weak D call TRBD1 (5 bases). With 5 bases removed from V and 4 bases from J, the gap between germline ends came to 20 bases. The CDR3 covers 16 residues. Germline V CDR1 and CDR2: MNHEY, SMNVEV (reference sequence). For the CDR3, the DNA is TGTGCCAGCAGTAGCCGTGGTTTGATTAGGGGCACTGAAGCTTTCTTT. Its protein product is CASSSRGLIRGTEAFF.

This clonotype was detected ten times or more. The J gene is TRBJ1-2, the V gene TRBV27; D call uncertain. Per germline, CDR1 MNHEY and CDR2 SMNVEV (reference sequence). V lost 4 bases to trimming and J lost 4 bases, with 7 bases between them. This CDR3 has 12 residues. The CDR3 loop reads CASSSLLYGYTF. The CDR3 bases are TGTGCCAGCAGTTCTCTCCTCTATGGCTACACCTTC.

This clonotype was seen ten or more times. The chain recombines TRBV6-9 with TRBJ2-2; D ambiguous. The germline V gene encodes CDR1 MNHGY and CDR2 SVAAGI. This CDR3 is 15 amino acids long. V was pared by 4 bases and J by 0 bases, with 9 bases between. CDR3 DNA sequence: TGTGCCAGCAGTTTAGGTCAGCCGAACACCGGGGAGCTGTTTTTT. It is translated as CASSLGQPNTGELFF.

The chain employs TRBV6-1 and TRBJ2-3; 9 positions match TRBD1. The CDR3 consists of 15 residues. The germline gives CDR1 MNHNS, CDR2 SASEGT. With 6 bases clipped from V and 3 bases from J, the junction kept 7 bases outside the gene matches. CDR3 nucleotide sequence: TGTGCCAGCAGGGAGACAGGGGGTGGAACAGATACGCAGTATTTT. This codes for CASRETGGGTDTQYF.

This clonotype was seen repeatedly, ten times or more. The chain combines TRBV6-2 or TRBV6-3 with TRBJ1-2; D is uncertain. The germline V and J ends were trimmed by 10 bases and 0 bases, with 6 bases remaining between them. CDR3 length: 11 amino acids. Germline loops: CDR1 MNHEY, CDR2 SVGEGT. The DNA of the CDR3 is TGTGCCACTGAGGCTAACTATGGCTACACCTTC. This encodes CATEANYGYTF.

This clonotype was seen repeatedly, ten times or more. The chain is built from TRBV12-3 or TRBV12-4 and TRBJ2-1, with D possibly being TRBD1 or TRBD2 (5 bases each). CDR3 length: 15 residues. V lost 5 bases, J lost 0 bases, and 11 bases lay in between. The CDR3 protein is CASSGDGYSYNEQFF. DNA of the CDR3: TGTGCCAGCAGTGGGGACGGATACTCCTACAATGAGCAGTTCTTC.

The CDR3 region is CSVVDLRAGANVLTF. Written as DNA, the CDR3 is TGCAGCGTTGTAGACTTACGGGCTGGGGCCAACGTCCTGACTTTC. This chain links TRBV29-1 with TRBJ2-6; no reliable D call. Trimming took off 4 bases at V and 2 bases at J, with 12 bases between the two ends. The CDR3 length is 15 residues. Germline V CDR1 and CDR2: SQVTM, ANQGSEA. Based on the CDR3 plus reference TRBV29-1 and TRBJ2-6, the full variable domain is SAVISQKPSRDICQRGTSLTIQCQVDSQVTMMFWYRQQPGQSLTLIATANQGSEATYESGFVIDKFPISRPNLTFSTLTVSNMSPEDSSIYLCSVVDLRAGANVLTFGAGSRLTVL.

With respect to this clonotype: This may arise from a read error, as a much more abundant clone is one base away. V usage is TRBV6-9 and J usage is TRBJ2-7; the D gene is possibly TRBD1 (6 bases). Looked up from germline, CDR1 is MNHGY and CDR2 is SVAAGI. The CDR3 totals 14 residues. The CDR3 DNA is TGTGCCAGCAGTCATACCAGGGGTCACTACGAGCGGTACTTC. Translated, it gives CASSHTRGHYERYF.

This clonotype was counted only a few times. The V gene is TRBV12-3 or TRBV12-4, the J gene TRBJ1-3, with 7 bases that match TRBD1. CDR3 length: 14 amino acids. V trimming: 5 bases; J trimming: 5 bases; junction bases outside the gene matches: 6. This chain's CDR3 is CASSPRGPRNTIYF. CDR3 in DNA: TGTGCCAGCAGTCCTAGGGGGCCCAGAAACACCATATATTTT.

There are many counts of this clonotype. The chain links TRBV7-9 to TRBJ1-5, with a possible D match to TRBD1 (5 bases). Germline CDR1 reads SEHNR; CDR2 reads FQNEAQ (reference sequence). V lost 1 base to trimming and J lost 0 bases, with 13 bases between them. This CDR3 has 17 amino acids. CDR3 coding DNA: TGTGCCAGCAGCTTAGACGGGGGATGGCTTAGCAATCAGCCCCAGCATTTT. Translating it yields CASSLDGGWLSNQPQHF.

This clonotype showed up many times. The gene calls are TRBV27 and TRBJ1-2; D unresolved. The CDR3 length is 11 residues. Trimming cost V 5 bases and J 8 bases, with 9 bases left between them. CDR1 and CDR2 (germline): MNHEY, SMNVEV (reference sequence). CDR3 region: CASSPGWGYTF. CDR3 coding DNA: TGTGCCAGCAGTCCAGGCTGGGGCTACACCTTC.

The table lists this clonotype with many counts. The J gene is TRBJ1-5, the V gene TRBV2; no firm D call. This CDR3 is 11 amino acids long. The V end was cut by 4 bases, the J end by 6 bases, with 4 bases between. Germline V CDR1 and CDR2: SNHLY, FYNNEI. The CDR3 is CASSVIQPQHF. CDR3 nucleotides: TGTGCCAGCAGTGTGATTCAGCCCCAGCATTTT. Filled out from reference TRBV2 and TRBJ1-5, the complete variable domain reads EPEVTQTPSHQVTQMGQEVILRCVPISNHLYFYWYRQILGQKVEFLVSFYNNEISEKSEIFDDQFSVERPDGSNFTLKIRSTKLEDSAMYFCASSVIQPQHFGDGTRLSIL.

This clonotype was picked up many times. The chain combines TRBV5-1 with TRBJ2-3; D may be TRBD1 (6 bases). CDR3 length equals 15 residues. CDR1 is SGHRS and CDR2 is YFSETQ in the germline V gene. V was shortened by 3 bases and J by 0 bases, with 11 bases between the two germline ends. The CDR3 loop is CASSSRTASTDTQYF. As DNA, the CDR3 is TGCGCCAGCAGCTCCAGGACAGCAAGCACAGATACGCAGTATTTT.

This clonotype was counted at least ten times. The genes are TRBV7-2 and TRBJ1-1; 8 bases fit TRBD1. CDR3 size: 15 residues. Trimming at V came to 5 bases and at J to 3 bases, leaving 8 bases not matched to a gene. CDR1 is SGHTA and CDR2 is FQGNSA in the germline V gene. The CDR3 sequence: CASSIDRGTDTEAFF. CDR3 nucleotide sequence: TGTGCCAGCAGCATAGACAGGGGAACTGACACTGAAGCTTTCTTT.

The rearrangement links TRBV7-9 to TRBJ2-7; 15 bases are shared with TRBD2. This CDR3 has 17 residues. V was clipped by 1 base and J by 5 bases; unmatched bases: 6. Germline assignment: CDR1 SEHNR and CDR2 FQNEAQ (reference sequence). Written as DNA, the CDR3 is TGTGCCAGCAGCTTAGAGGGGACTAGCGGGAGGAATCACGAGCAGTACTTC. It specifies CASSLEGTSGRNHEQYF.

The CDR3 nucleotides are TGTGCCACCAGCCCGGGACCGAACACCGGGGAGCTGTTTTTT. Its translation: CATSPGPNTGELFF. This chain joins TRBV15 and TRBJ2-2; D possibly uses TRBD1 or TRBD2 (5 bases each). Trimming took 5 bases from V and 0 from J, leaving 7 bases between them. The CDR3 covers 14 residues. Germline V gene lookup returns CDR1 LNHNV and CDR2 YYDKDF (reference sequence).

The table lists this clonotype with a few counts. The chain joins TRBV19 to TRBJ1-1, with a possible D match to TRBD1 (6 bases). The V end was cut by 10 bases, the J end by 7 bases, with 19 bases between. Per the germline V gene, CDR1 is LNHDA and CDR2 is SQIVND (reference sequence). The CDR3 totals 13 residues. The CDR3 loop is CATLPGADFEAFF. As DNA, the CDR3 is TGTGCCACATTGCCGGGGGCAGACTTTGAAGCTTTCTTT.

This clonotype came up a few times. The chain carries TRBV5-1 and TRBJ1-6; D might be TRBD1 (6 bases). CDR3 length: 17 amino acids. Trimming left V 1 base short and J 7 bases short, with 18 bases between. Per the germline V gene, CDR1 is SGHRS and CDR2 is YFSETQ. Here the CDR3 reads CASSLPISGDRNSPLHF. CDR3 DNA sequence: TGCGCCAGCAGCTTGCCCATCTCAGGGGATAGGAATTCACCCCTCCACTTT.

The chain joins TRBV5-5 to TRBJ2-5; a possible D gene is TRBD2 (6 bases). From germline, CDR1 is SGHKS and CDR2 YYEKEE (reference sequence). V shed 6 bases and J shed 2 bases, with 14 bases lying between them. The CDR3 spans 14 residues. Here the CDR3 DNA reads TGTGCCAGCACCAATAAGGCGGGACAAGAGACCCAGTACTTC. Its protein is CASTNKAGQETQYF.